The rows below give T cell receptor beta chains drawn from one sample of a study of OX40 agonist ivuxolimab in advanced cancers. Only in-frame clones appear in the TCRdb table, and some are missing; sequencing was by immunoSEQ multiplex PCR. Here the sample spans 60,000 to 90,000 clones, about 86% being singletons. The input for sequencing was CD4+ or CD8+ T cells sorted from blood, taken in a trial of the OX40 agonist ivuxolimab. These receptors originate from an adult with an advanced solid tumor such as melanoma, head and neck, liver or kidney cancer. Each CDR3 is given with its conserved first and last residue. The D gene is left open where the match is weak. Size tells how often a clone was seen (once, few, many) or the class of an expanded clone, and some rows leave it out.

CDR3 | DNA | size | J | length | V | D
CASSLEGGQETQYF | TGCGCCAGCAGCTTGGAGGGGGGCCAAGAGACCCAGTACTTC | - | TRBJ2-5 | 14 | TRBV5-1 | -
CASSQGGTGGTADTQYF | TGTGCCAGCTCCCAAGGAGGGACAGGGGGTACGGCAGATACGCAGTATTTT | - | TRBJ2-3 | 17 | TRBV18 | TRBD1
CASSPGGAGYEQYF | TGTGCCAGCTCACCCGGAGGGGCGGGCTACGAGCAGTACTTC | - | TRBJ2-7 | 14 | TRBV18 | -
CASSLEGGRNTQYF | TGTGCCAGCAGCTTAGAAGGGGGGCGTAATACGCAGTATTTT | - | TRBJ2-3 | 14 | TRBV7-9 | -
CASSRNPASYEQYF | TGTGCCAGCAGCAGGAACCCAGCCTCCTACGAGCAGTACTTC | - | TRBJ2-7 | 14 | TRBV9 | -
CASSFAGDSNQPQHF | TGTGCCAGCAGCTTCGCAGGGGATAGCAATCAGCCCCAGCATTTT | - | TRBJ1-5 | 15 | TRBV5-5 | -
CASSLSGSNYGYTF | TGTGCCAGCAGCTTAAGCGGATCTAACTATGGCTACACCTTC | - | TRBJ1-2 | 14 | TRBV7-2 | -
CASSPRQGNEQFF | TGTGCCAGCTCACCACGACAGGGGAATGAGCAGTTCTTC | - | TRBJ2-1 | 13 | TRBV18 | TRBD1
CASSPWTGELFF | TGTGCCAGCAGCCCCTGGACCGGGGAGCTGTTTTTT | once | TRBJ2-2 | 12 | TRBV7-9 | -
CASSRRDRVTGELFF | TGTGCCAGCAGCCGCCGGGACAGGGTCACCGGGGAGCTGTTTTTT | - | TRBJ2-2 | 15 | TRBV7-3 | TRBD1